The 29 T cell receptor beta chains reported below all come from one sample, sequenced in a study of beta chain features in type 1 diabetes. Notes on the study in general: Shortening of TCRB CDR3s, moderate but significant, appeared in all four CD4+ subsets of Type 1 diabetes patients.

What was sequenced were expressed TCRB transcripts, since all of the isolated RNA had been reverse transcribed. TCRdb's copy holds only in-frame clones and misses some; the assay was immunoSEQ multiplex PCR. The sample consists of roughly 230,000 clones, about a tenth of them appearing once. For these TCRs, the target antigens are not known. The sequenced material came from naive CD4+ T cells from blood. Source of these receptors: a man younger than 45 with type 1 diabetes.

This sequence joins TRBV4-1 and TRBJ1-4, with 7 bases fitting TRBD1. Unmatched junction bases numbered 11, after V lost 4 bases and J lost 0 bases. The V gene's germline CDR1 is MGHRA and CDR2 YSYEKL. The CDR3 is 18 amino acids. The DNA of the CDR3 is TGCGCCAGCAGCCCCCTAAATCGAGGGGGCGCAACTAATGAAAAACTGTTTTTT. Its protein product is CASSPLNRGGATNEKLFF.

This clone was detected only a few times. The V call is TRBV6-6, the J call TRBJ2-5; 7 nucleotides align to TRBD1. The CDR3 is 13 residues long. V was clipped by 6 bases and J by 4 bases; unmatched bases: 5. Looked up from germline, CDR1 is MNHNY and CDR2 is SVGAGI (reference sequence). CDR3 in amino acids: CASSTTGRETQYF. DNA for the CDR3: TGTGCCAGCAGCACGACAGGGAGAGAGACCCAGTACTTC.

This clone came up a few times. The V gene is TRBV28, the J gene TRBJ1-6, with 8 nucleotides matching TRBD1. This CDR3 region has 14 residues. After removal of 3 bases from V and 9 bases from J, the junction contained 4 bases not matched to a gene. Germline V gives CDR1 MDHEN, CDR2 SYDVKM. The CDR3, as DNA: TGTGCCAGCAGTTTGGGACAGGCCGGTTCACCCCTCCACTTT. It codes for CASSLGQAGSPLHF.

The chain uses TRBV9 and TRBJ1-1; D not resolved. V dropped 0 bases and J dropped 4 bases, with 10 bases sitting between them. CDR1 SGDLS and CDR2 YYNGEE come from the germline V gene. CDR3 length equals 14 residues. The CDR3 reads CASSVEGSGTEAFF. The DNA for the CDR3 is TGTGCCAGCAGCGTAGAAGGGAGCGGCACTGAAGCTTTCTTT. The full variable domain, its missing parts supplied by reference TRBV9 and TRBJ1-1, is DSGVTQTPKHLITATGQRVTLRCSPRSGDLSVYWYQQSLDQGLQFLIQYYNGEERAKGNILERFSAQQFPDLHSELNLSSLELGDSALYFCASSVEGSGTEAFFGQGTRLTVV.

The rearrangement uses TRBV29-1 and TRBJ2-3; D is possibly TRBD1 (6 bases). Germline CDR1 and CDR2: SQVTM and ANQGSEA. The ends were cut back, 3 bases at V and 3 bases at J, with 10 bases in the middle. This CDR3 region has 13 residues. CDR3 loop: CSVEGAATDTQYF. Here the CDR3 DNA reads TGCAGCGTTGAGGGGGCTGCAACAGATACGCAGTATTTT.

The table lists this clone with a few counts. V and J are TRBV11-1 and TRBJ2-1; 7 bases map to TRBD2. J gave up 0 bases and V 3 bases, and 8 bases lay outside the gene matches. The CDR3 is 17 amino acids. The germline V gene has CDR1 SGHAT and CDR2 FQDESV (reference sequence). CDR3 loop: CASSLMGGGGSYNEQFF. DNA for the CDR3: TGTGCCAGCAGCTTGATGGGGGGGGGAGGCTCCTACAATGAGCAGTTCTTC.

V usage is TRBV7-9 and J usage is TRBJ1-5; 9 bases map to TRBD1. CDR1 SEHNR and CDR2 FQNEAQ come from the germline V gene (reference sequence). The CDR3 has 15 residues. V shed 4 bases and J 9 bases; nucleotides not matched to a gene: 10. CDR3 nucleotide sequence: TGTGCCAGCAGCTCCGGGACAGGGCTCGTTCGGCCCCAGCATTTT. The encoded protein is CASSSGTGLVRPQHF.

V and J are TRBV5-5 and TRBJ2-2; D remains ambiguous. The CDR3 length is 12 residues. Germline V CDR1 and CDR2: SGHKS, YYEKEE (reference sequence). Between the trimmed V and J ends, which lost 4 bases and 1 base, there was a span of 2 bases. The CDR3 DNA is TGTGCCAGCAGCCTGAACACCGGGGAGCTGTTTTTT. This sequence encodes CASSLNTGELFF.

The gene calls are TRBV18 and TRBJ2-7; maybe TRBD2 (5 bases). CDR3 length equals 13 residues. Deletions cut 2 bases from V and 3 bases from J, with 8 bases between. Germline V gene lookup returns CDR1 KGHSH and CDR2 LQKENI. CDR3 sequence (DNA): TGTGCCAGCTCACCAGGGAGAAGCTACGAGCAGTACTTC. It encodes CASSPGRSYEQYF.

Concerning this clone: The sample holds other DNA sequences that translate to the same CDR3. J is TRBJ2-5 and V is TRBV27; tentative D call: TRBD1 (5 bases). V was trimmed by 2 bases and J by 4 bases, leaving 5 bases between them. The CDR3 runs 12 residues. Germline CDR1 MNHEY, CDR2 SMNVEV (reference sequence). The CDR3 DNA reads as TGTGCCAGCAGTTTAAGGGGAGAGACCCAGTACTTC. Amino acid sequence: CASSLRGETQYF.

This clone was seen only a few times. The chain employs TRBV5-1 and TRBJ2-3; D perhaps matches TRBD2 (6 bases). Germline-derived CDR1 and CDR2 are SGHRS and YFSETQ. This CDR3 is built from 15 residues. Trimming left V 0 bases short and J 3 bases short, with 11 bases between. CDR3 sequence reads: CASSLGGLPTDTQYF. For the CDR3, the DNA is TGCGCCAGCAGCTTGGGCGGACTACCAACAGATACGCAGTATTTT.

This clone has a handful of counts. The chain combines TRBV15 with TRBJ1-5; D is uncertain. Germline assignment: CDR1 LNHNV and CDR2 YYDKDF (reference sequence). Trimming left V 3 bases short and J 7 bases short, with 16 bases between. This CDR3 spans 15 amino acids. CDR3 bases: TGTGCCACCAGCAGGGATTCGACGTACGGGCAGCCCCAGCATTTT. The encoded protein is CATSRDSTYGQPQHF.

V usage is TRBV6-5 and J usage is TRBJ2-7; 11 bases align to TRBD1. In germline, CDR1 is MNHEY, CDR2 SVGAGI. This CDR3 region has 14 residues. Germline trimming cut 2 bases from V and 3 bases from J; bases unmatched to any gene: 0. The CDR3 DNA sequence: TGTGCCAGCAGTTACGGGACAGGGGGCTACGAGCAGTACTTC. Translated, it gives CASSYGTGGYEQYF.

A few counts support this clone. The chain joins TRBV25-1 to TRBJ1-2, with 11 bases matching TRBD1. There are 13 residues in the CDR3. V trimming: 5 bases; J trimming: 8 bases; junction bases outside the gene matches: 4. Germline values: CDR1 MGHDK, CDR2 SYGVNS. The CDR3, as DNA: TGTGCCAGCAGTATGGGACAGGGGGGCGGCTACACCTTC. Translating it yields CASSMGQGGGYTF.

In its sample, this clone was seen a few times. The chain has TRBV7-2 and TRBJ1-2; D gene ambiguous. The V gene lost 7 bases and the J gene lost 8 bases, with 5 bases spanning the gap. From germline, CDR1 is SGHTA and CDR2 FQGNSA. CDR3 size: 9 residues. CDR3 sequence: CASTLGYTF. The CDR3 DNA reads as TGTGCCAGCACCCTGGGCTACACCTTC.

V and J are TRBV9 and TRBJ2-5; D unresolved. This CDR3 has 13 residues. V was shortened by 3 bases and J by 4 bases, with 10 bases between the two germline ends. Germline CDR1 reads SGDLS; CDR2 reads YYNGEE. CDR3 bases: TGTGCCAGCAGCGCTAGGAGTGGAGAGACCCAGTACTTC. Its translation: CASSARSGETQYF.

In this sample, this clone turned up a few times. The chain uses TRBV2 and TRBJ1-2; D call uncertain. Germline V lookup: CDR1 SNHLY, CDR2 FYNNEI. V was shortened by 8 bases and J by 1 base, with 11 bases between the two germline ends. This CDR3 region has 13 residues. In DNA form, the CDR3 reads TGTGCCAGCGAAAGAGGGCTTAACTATGGCTACACCTTC. Residues: CASERGLNYGYTF.

This clone occurred a few times. The J gene is TRBJ2-3, the V gene TRBV7-2; D gene unclear. The CDR3 has 13 residues. V lost 1 base and J 5 bases, leaving 7 bases between the germline ends. Germline V gene lookup returns CDR1 SGHTA and CDR2 FQGNSA. The CDR3 nucleotides read TGTGCCAGCAGCTTAGTTCCGTTAGATACGCAGTATTTT. Its protein product is CASSLVPLDTQYF. Drawing the rest from reference TRBV7-2 and TRBJ2-3, the complete variable domain is GAGVSQSPSNKVTEKGKDVELRCDPISGHTALYWYRQSLGQGLEFLIYFQGNSAPDKSGLPSDRFSAERTGGSVSTLTIQRTQQEDSAVYLCASSLVPLDTQYFGPGTRLTVL.

This clone has only one observation. The chain links TRBV7-8 to TRBJ2-5; 7 bases align to TRBD1. The length of the CDR3 is 14 residues. Germline V lookup: CDR1 SGHVS, CDR2 FQNEAQ. V lost 5 bases to trimming and J lost 1 base; unmatched junction nucleotides: 4. This CDR3 reads CASSIGTVQETQYF. CDR3 nucleotide sequence: TGTGCCAGCAGCATCGGGACAGTCCAAGAGACCCAGTACTTC.

This CDR3 reads CASSERSQSNSNQPQHF. The CDR3 DNA follows: TGTGCCAGCAGTGAAAGGTCACAGTCGAATAGCAATCAGCCCCAGCATTTT. V and J are TRBV6-1 and TRBJ1-5; D remains unclear. The CDR3 runs 17 residues. The V gene's germline CDR1 is MNHNS and CDR2 SASEGT. Trimming stripped 2 bases from V and 0 bases from J, with 14 bases between.

This clone was counted only a few times. V usage is TRBV10-3 and J usage is TRBJ2-7; D remains ambiguous. This CDR3 has 14 amino acids. V dropped 4 bases and J dropped 2 bases, with 12 bases sitting between them. CDR1 and CDR2 from the germline V gene are ENHRY and SYGVKD. CDR3: CAISVGARTYEQYF. The CDR3, as DNA: TGTGCCATCAGTGTGGGCGCTCGTACCTACGAGCAGTACTTC.

The genes are TRBV11-2 and TRBJ2-7; weak D call: TRBD2 (6 bases). V lost 4 bases and J lost 5, with 15 bases in between. This CDR3 is 14 amino acids long. Per germline, CDR1 SGHAT and CDR2 FQNNGV. The CDR3 DNA is TGTGCCAGCAGCTCTCCGGGCGGGGTACACGAGCAGTACTTC. Its protein is CASSSPGGVHEQYF.

This clone was recorded a few times. The chain recombines TRBV11-2 with TRBJ2-7, with D possibly being TRBD2 (7 bases). CDR1 and CDR2 from the germline V gene are SGHAT and FQNNGV. V lost 5 bases to trimming and J lost 1 base, with 21 bases between them. This CDR3 is built from 17 residues. CDR3 DNA sequence: TGTGCCAGCAGCACCCCGAAGGGCGGGGGACAATCCTACGAGCAGTACTTC. It yields the protein CASSTPKGGGQSYEQYF.

A few counts support this clone. The chain employs TRBV29-1 and TRBJ1-2; D is unresolved. Germline-derived CDR1 and CDR2 are SQVTM and ANQGSEA. V was trimmed by 4 bases and J by 8 bases, leaving 17 bases between them. This CDR3 contains 13 residues. CDR3 sequence reads: CSVGLPNAGGYTF. In DNA form, the CDR3 reads TGCAGCGTTGGATTGCCGAATGCGGGAGGCTACACCTTC. Complete variable domain (other parts from reference TRBV29-1 and TRBJ1-2): SAVISQKPSRDICQRGTSLTIQCQVDSQVTMMFWYRQQPGQSLTLIATANQGSEATYESGFVIDKFPISRPNLTFSTLTVSNMSPEDSSIYLCSVGLPNAGGYTFGSGTRLTVV.

DNA of the CDR3: TGCGCCAGCAGCTTGGGACTTGGAAGTCGGGAGACCCAGTACTTC. Protein: CASSLGLGSRETQYF. This chain connects TRBV5-1 to TRBJ2-5; D is unclear. CDR1 SGHRS and CDR2 YFSETQ come from the germline V gene. Trimming cost V 0 bases and J 5 bases, with 14 bases left between them. CDR3 length: 15 residues.

The chain employs TRBV5-1 and TRBJ2-1; TRBD2 aligns across 13 bases. J gave up 3 bases and V 4 bases, and 4 bases lay outside the gene matches. Germline CDR1 is SGHRS and CDR2 is YFSETQ. The CDR3 is 16 amino acids. The CDR3 protein is CASSPGLAGIYNEQFF. CDR3 DNA: TGCGCCAGCAGCCCGGGACTAGCGGGGATCTACAATGAGCAGTTCTTC.

This clone appeared a few times. Distinct nucleotide sequences in the sample also encode this CDR3. Here the CDR3 reads CASSVAGAYSPLHF. The CDR3 bases are TGTGCCAGCAGCGTAGCTGGGGCGTATTCACCCCTCCACTTT. V is TRBV9 and J is TRBJ1-6; D possibly corresponds to TRBD1 (5 bases). CDR1 is SGDLS, CDR2 YYNGEE, per germline. CDR3 length: 14 amino acids. Deletions cut 0 bases from V and 8 bases from J, with 9 bases between. The complete variable domain, with remaining parts taken from reference TRBV9 and TRBJ1-6, reads DSGVTQTPKHLITATGQRVTLRCSPRSGDLSVYWYQQSLDQGLQFLIQYYNGEERAKGNILERFSAQQFPDLHSELNLSSLELGDSALYFCASSVAGAYSPLHFGNGTRLTVT.

This clone was seen only a few times. The V gene is TRBV7-2, the J gene TRBJ2-5; D perhaps matches TRBD2 (5 bases). CDR3 size: 14 residues. V lost 3 bases and J lost 2, with 10 bases in between. Germline CDR1 is SGHTA and CDR2 is FQGNSA. CDR3 bases: TGTGCCAGCAGCTTGTTCGGGGAACAAGAGACCCAGTACTTC. It codes for CASSLFGEQETQYF.

The chain joins TRBV30 to TRBJ1-2, with 9 bases matching TRBD1. After removal of 5 bases from V and 4 bases from J, the junction contained 11 bases not matched to a gene. Germline values: CDR1 GTSNPN, CDR2 SVGIG (reference sequence). The CDR3 is made up of 15 amino acids. The CDR3 nucleotides are TGTGCCTGGTCTACGGGACAGGGAGGGACCTATGGCTACACCTTC. Amino acids: CAWSTGQGGTYGYTF.